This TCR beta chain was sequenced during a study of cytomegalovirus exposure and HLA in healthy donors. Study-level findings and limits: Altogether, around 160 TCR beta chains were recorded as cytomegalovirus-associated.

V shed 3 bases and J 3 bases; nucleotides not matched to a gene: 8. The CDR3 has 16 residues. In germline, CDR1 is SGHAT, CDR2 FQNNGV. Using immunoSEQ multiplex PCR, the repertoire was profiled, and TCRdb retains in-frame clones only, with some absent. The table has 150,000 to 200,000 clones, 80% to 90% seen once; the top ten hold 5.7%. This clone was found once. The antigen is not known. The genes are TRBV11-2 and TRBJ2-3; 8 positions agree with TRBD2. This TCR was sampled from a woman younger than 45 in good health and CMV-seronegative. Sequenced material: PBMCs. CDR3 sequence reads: CASSLYSGRLTDTQYF. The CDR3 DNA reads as TGTGCCAGCAGCTTGTACAGCGGGAGACTTACAGATACGCAGTATTTT. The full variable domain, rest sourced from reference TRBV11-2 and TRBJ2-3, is EAGVAQSPRYKIIEKRQSVAFWCNPISGHATLYWYQQILGQGPKLLIQFQNNGVVDDSQLPKDRFSAERLKGVDSTLKIQPAKLEDSAVYLCASSLYSGRLTDTQYFGPGTRLTVL.